The present T cell receptor beta chain was sequenced within a study of Graves' ophthalmopathy and Graves' hyperthyroidism. Whole-study results and caveats: The model's ophthalmopathy progression predictions had approximately 71% sensitivity and 72.22% specificity.

V was pared by 5 bases and J by 5 bases, with 8 bases of the junction left unmatched. Germline V gene sequence: CDR1 MNHEY, CDR2 SVGEGT. The CDR3 consists of 15 residues. Amplified material comprised TCR beta CDR3 regions derived from RNA transcripts. After a first-round RT-PCR with HTBI primers, a second-round multiplex PCR was run. MiXCR, applied by TCRdb to the multiplex PCR reads, yields one record per CDR3 protein. The profile shows about 480,000 distinct CDR3 sequences, 13% to 15% of them singletons. This clonotype was seen many times. Antigen unknown. The V call is TRBV6-2 or TRBV6-3, the J call TRBJ2-1; 8 nucleotides align to TRBD2. The sequenced material came from blood. This clonotype was sampled from a woman in her 30s with Graves' ophthalmopathy. In nucleotides, the CDR3 is TGTGCCAGCAGTCGTACTAGCGGAATTAACAATGAGCAGTTCTTC. This codes for CASSRTSGINNEQFF.